This T cell receptor (beta chain) is drawn from a study of beta chain features in type 1 diabetes (dated by TCRdb to 2016 to 2019). Broadly, across the study: Patients and healthy donors did not differ in mean age, gender distribution, total cell number or subset yield. A total of some 100,000,000 sorted cells were examined across all samples, and the number of cells per subset was strongly correlated with RNA yield. In the study, TCRB repertoires of sorted circulating CD4+ T cell subsets from recently diagnosed type 1 diabetes patients were compared with those of matched healthy donors. Regulatory and stem cell-like memory subsets were obtained from only 8 patients and roughly 8 healthy donors, while naive and central memory subsets were obtained from all 30 or so donors.

What the work shows at the level of the full study, not this receptor alone: Type 1 diabetes patients showed a moderate but significant shortening of TCRB CDR3 length in all four CD4+ subsets. Patients with type 1 diabetes made fewer insertions and deleted more nucleotides at VDJ recombination sites, implying thymic rearrangement abnormalities. The naive, central memory and regulatory TCRB repertoires appeared to resemble one another more closely among patients than among healthy donors. Because cDNA was sequenced instead of genomic DNA, highly expressing activated cells could be over-represented, though the groups showed no difference in activation or CD3 levels. Shorter templates might have been favored by PCR, but patient and control samples were amplified and corrected together, so both groups would have been affected equally by any skew. Only small numbers of individuals were included in the HLA sub-analyses, which left unresolved whether HLA type had any influence on TCRB rearrangement.

A single peripheral blood draw of around 0.11 L on average was collected from each donor into heparinised tubes. A BD FACSAria II and a panel including CD45RO, CCR7, CD25, CD127, CD95 and CD27 were used to sort naive, central memory, regulatory and stem cell-like memory CD4+ T cells. All sorted populations exceeded 95% purity. PBMCs were isolated right away by Lymphoprep density gradient centrifugation and were stained directly, without culture. So that batch effects would be minimized, each experiment stained and sorted samples in pairs, pairing one healthy donor with one patient. The entire amount of isolated RNA was reverse transcribed using the High Capacity cDNA Reverse Transcription Kit, so the sequenced TCRB transcripts were expressed ones. Naive, central memory and regulatory T cell samples underwent deep immunoSEQ sequencing, averaging about 3.57 million total reads per sample. Sorted cells were lysed in RLT buffer, and RNA was extracted using DNase-treated RNeasy Micro or Mini kits according to cell number. Each cell subset was processed on its own to prevent cross-contamination, while patient and healthy donor samples were processed together. The immunoSEQ multiplex PCR was used to amplify TCRB sequences from cDNA, generating 87-bp fragments that spanned the CDR3 region. Amplicons were sequenced on the Illumina HiSeq platform. In the authors' own workflow: Synthetic template baselines were used to correct PCR bias computationally, reads within Hamming distance 2 were collapsed, and singletons that could not be merged were discarded. Reads were aligned against IMGT so that V, D and J genes, CDR3 length and insertions or deletions at six rearrangement sites could be assigned. Within each subset, clonotype counts were normalized to sorted cell number, after which true diversity and Gini coefficients were computed with the tcR R package. The overlap coefficient, calculated on TCRB nucleotide sequences, was used to measure repertoire sharing. Out-of-frame TCRB sequences from naive cells were analyzed to stand in for the pre-selection repertoire. Held by TCRdb, this immuneACCESS table contains in-frame sequences only and omits some clones. Under half of the omission traces to an unresolved V gene where checked; the cause of the rest is unknown. The V and J calls and clone size are taken from that table; D and trimming were inferred from the DNA. Here the sample has 450,000 to 600,000 clones; approximately 31% occur a single time. The top ten clones comprise around 0.065% of the sample.

On this clone: The antigen it binds to is not known. Per-base qualities were not stored, and no clone one base away is much larger.

Sequenced: naive CD4+ T cells from blood. Taken with the paper, the label for cell subset or site translates to: true naive CD4+ T cells. This TCR was sampled from a man aged 18 to 29 in good health.

The sequenced DNA: TGTGCCAGCATTTCGGACAGGGGTAACATTCAGTACTTC. Its coded protein is CASISDRGNIQYF. The rearrangement joined TRBV6-1 to TRBJ2-4; the junction holds 9 bases that match TRBD1. V trim: 7 bases; J trim: 7 bases; unmatched bases: 5. Spanning cysteine to phenylalanine, the CDR3 consists of 13 amino acids. Just CDR3 DNA is preserved here, 39 bases in frame from base 1. Reading the germline V gene gives CDR1 MNHNS and CDR2 SASEGT.